This is a list of T cell receptor beta chains from one sample in a study of blood T cell repertoires in COVID-19. This table comes from immunoSEQ multiplex PCR, and its TCRdb copy is limited to in-frame clones, with some not included. The sample contains 150,000 to 190,000 clones, 76% of which appear only once. Sequenced sample: peripheral blood. These receptors all come from an elderly woman with acute or convalescent COVID-19. Each CDR3 is given with its conserved first and last residue. The D gene is left open where the match is weak. Clone size is shown for a subset of rows, as once, few, many or a class of expanded clone.

clone_size: -; d_call: TRBD1; j_call: TRBJ1-3; v_call: TRBV18; cdr3_nt: TGTGCCAGCTCACCACCGAACGGACAGGGGATCGGAAACACCATATATTTT; cdr3_aa: CASSPPNGQGIGNTIYF
clone_size: -; d_call: -; j_call: TRBJ1-3; v_call: TRBV18; cdr3_nt: TGTGCCAGCTCACCGGCACAGGGAAACACCATATATTTT; cdr3_aa: CASSPAQGNTIYF
clone_size: -; d_call: -; j_call: TRBJ1-2; v_call: TRBV5-8; cdr3_nt: TGTGCCAGCAGCTTGGCAGGGGTCAACTATGGCTACACCTTC; cdr3_aa: CASSLAGVNYGYTF
clone_size: -; d_call: -; j_call: TRBJ2-7; v_call: TRBV29-1; cdr3_nt: TGCAGCGCCACGACTGTCTCCTACGAGCAGTACTTC; cdr3_aa: CSATTVSYEQYF
clone_size: -; d_call: -; j_call: TRBJ1-2; v_call: TRBV18; cdr3_nt: TGTGCCAGCTCACCAGTAACTTCTTCTAACTATGGCTACACCTTC; cdr3_aa: CASSPVTSSNYGYTF
clone_size: -; d_call: TRBD1; j_call: TRBJ2-7; v_call: TRBV19; cdr3_nt: TGTGCCAGTAGTAGAGGACAGGGGACCTACGAGCAGTACTTC; cdr3_aa: CASSRGQGTYEQYF
clone_size: -; d_call: -; j_call: TRBJ2-7; v_call: TRBV12-3/TRBV12-4; cdr3_nt: TGTGCCAGCAGTAGAGCCGGGATCCACGAGCAGTACTTC; cdr3_aa: CASSRAGIHEQYF
clone_size: few; d_call: -; j_call: TRBJ1-4; v_call: TRBV6-5; cdr3_nt: TGTGCCAGCAGGCGTAAAACAGGTTTTAATGAAAAACTGTTTTTT; cdr3_aa: CASRRKTGFNEKLFF
clone_size: -; d_call: TRBD2; j_call: TRBJ2-7; v_call: TRBV7-9; cdr3_nt: TGTGCCAGCAGCCCCCTAGCGGGAGGTGGATACGAGCAGTACTTC; cdr3_aa: CASSPLAGGGYEQYF
clone_size: -; d_call: TRBD2; j_call: TRBJ2-2; v_call: TRBV14; cdr3_nt: TGTGCCAGCAGCCTACAATGGGGACTAGGGAACACCGGGGAGCTGTTTTTT; cdr3_aa: CASSLQWGLGNTGELFF
clone_size: -; d_call: -; j_call: TRBJ1-1; v_call: TRBV2; cdr3_nt: TGTGCCATCATAGGGACATTCATGAACACTGAAGCTTTCTTT; cdr3_aa: CAIIGTFMNTEAFF
clone_size: -; d_call: TRBD1; j_call: TRBJ1-4; v_call: TRBV27; cdr3_nt: TGTGCCAGCCAAAGGACACAGGGGTTATTCACTAATGAAAAACTGTTTTTT; cdr3_aa: CASQRTQGLFTNEKLFF
clone_size: few; d_call: -; j_call: TRBJ1-2; v_call: TRBV5-8; cdr3_nt: TGTGCCAGCAGCTCACCGGGACTCAGGGCATTTTCGGGCTATGGCTACACCTTC; cdr3_aa: CASSSPGLRAFSGYGYTF
clone_size: -; d_call: TRBD1; j_call: TRBJ1-5; v_call: TRBV27; cdr3_nt: TGTGCCAGCAGTCCGGACAGGGTCAGTGATCAGCCCCAGCATTTT; cdr3_aa: CASSPDRVSDQPQHF
clone_size: -; d_call: -; j_call: TRBJ1-1; v_call: TRBV6-5; cdr3_nt: TGTGCCAGCAGCGATATGACTGACCTGCCTTTCTTT; cdr3_aa: CASSDMTDLPFF
clone_size: -; d_call: TRBD1; j_call: TRBJ1-2; v_call: TRBV4-2; cdr3_nt: TGTGCCAGCAGCCAAGATTCAGGGGGCAGGGCCTATGGCTACACCTTC; cdr3_aa: CASSQDSGGRAYGYTF
clone_size: few; d_call: -; j_call: TRBJ1-2; v_call: TRBV28; cdr3_nt: TGTGCCAGCAGAGGGGATAACTATGGCTACACCTTC; cdr3_aa: CASRGDNYGYTF